These 13 T cell receptor beta chains originate from one sample sequenced in a study of T cells in Graves' hyperthyroidism and ophthalmopathy. Amplified TCR beta CDR3 regions came from RNA transcripts. TCR CDR3 underwent first-round RT-PCR with the HTBI primer set. MiXCR was run by TCRdb on the multiplex PCR reads, yielding one entry per CDR3 protein. The table includes 660,000 or so distinct CDR3 sequences, about 45% detected once. The sequenced material came from peripheral blood or thyroid tissue (not recorded which). The receptor source for this set is an adult man with Graves' disease, either hyperthyroidism or ophthalmopathy (not recorded which).

This clonotype has only a few counts. The chain couples TRBV19 to TRBJ1-4; D may be TRBD1 (5 bases). Trimming took off 1 base at V and 8 bases at J, with 8 bases between the two ends. Per germline, CDR1 LNHDA and CDR2 SQIVND (reference sequence). CDR3 size: 13 residues. CDR3 bases: TGTGCCAGTAGTATAGGGGGGATCGAAAAACTGTTTTTT. Translated, it gives CASSIGGIEKLFF.

The rearrangement uses TRBV10-3 and TRBJ1-1; D possibly corresponds to TRBD1 (5 bases). Deletions cut 4 bases from V and 8 bases from J, with 8 bases between. Germline loops: CDR1 ENHRY, CDR2 SYGVKD. This CDR3 has 11 residues. This CDR3 reads CAISVDREAFF. CDR3 bases: TGTGCCATCAGTGTTGACAGAGAAGCTTTCTTT.

The gene calls are TRBV20-1 and TRBJ2-7; D is undetermined. Trimming shortened V by 4 bases and J by 9 bases, and 28 bases separated the two germline ends. The CDR3 covers 16 residues. The germline V gene encodes CDR1 DFQATT and CDR2 SNEGSKA (reference sequence). The CDR3 loop is CSAKDEESQEGYGQYF. In DNA form, the CDR3 reads TGCAGTGCTAAAGACGAGGAGAGCCAGGAAGGATATGGGCAGTACTTC.

This clonotype was seen more than once but under ten times. V gene TRBV2 combines with J gene TRBJ1-1; D is ambiguous. V was pared by 5 bases and J by 3 bases, with 13 bases between. The germline V gene encodes CDR1 SNHLY and CDR2 FYNNEI. The CDR3 totals 14 residues. The CDR3 reads CASSRPLFDTEAFF. CDR3 coding DNA: TGTGCCAGCAGTCGACCTCTCTTCGACACTGAAGCTTTCTTT.

The sample holds one count of this clonotype. A much larger clone differs from this one at a single base, so this may be a read error. The chain combines TRBV2 with TRBJ2-7; TRBD1 matches at 7 bases. Germline-derived CDR1 and CDR2 are SNHLY and FYNNEI. The CDR3 extends over 14 amino acids. The trim removed 3 bases at V and 2 bases at J, leaving 4 bases unmatched. The CDR3 region has the DNA TGTGCCAGCAGTGAGGACAGGCCACCCTACGAGCAGTACTTC. It yields the protein CASSEDRPPYEQYF. Complete variable domain (other parts from reference TRBV2 and TRBJ2-7): EPEVTQTPSHQVTQMGQEVILRCVPISNHLYFYWYRQILGQKVEFLVSFYNNEISEKSEIFDDQFSVERPDGSNFTLKIRSTKLEDSAMYFCASSEDRPPYEQYFGPGTRLTVT.

The chain links TRBV5-1 to TRBJ1-2; 11 bases are a match to TRBD1. Germline V gene lookup returns CDR1 SGHRS and CDR2 YFSETQ. This CDR3 has 15 amino acids. V lost 4 bases to trimming and J lost 5 bases; unmatched junction nucleotides: 7. The CDR3 coding sequence is TGCGCCAGCAGCACCGGACAGGGGGCATCTTATGGCTACACCTTC. This gives the protein CASSTGQGASYGYTF.

On this clonotype itself: Sequence at one end of the junction differs from germline and may be a read error. V and J are TRBV20-1 and TRBJ1-1, with D unresolved. Germline lookup yields CDR1 DFQATT and CDR2 SNEGSKA (reference sequence). The CDR3 is 13 amino acids. The CDR3 region is CSAGEDPNTEAFF. CDR3 coding DNA: TGCAGTGCTGGAGAGGACCCGAACACTGAAGCTTTCTTT.

This clonotype was seen a handful of times. This chain joins TRBV7-9 and TRBJ1-3; D gene ambiguous. V gave up 4 bases and J gave up 0 bases, with 7 bases separating them. The CDR3 runs to 14 residues. CDR1 is SEHNR and CDR2 is FQNEAQ in the germline V gene (reference sequence). Here the CDR3 reads CASSSQDSGNTIYF. In DNA, the CDR3 is TGTGCCAGCAGCTCGCAGGACTCTGGAAACACCATATATTTT.

This clonotype has a handful of counts. The chain is built from TRBV5-1 and TRBJ1-4; 7 bases line up with TRBD1. With V trimmed by 4 bases and J by 8 bases, 8 bases remained unmatched. CDR1 and CDR2 from the germline V gene are SGHRS and YFSETQ. CDR3 size: 14 residues. The CDR3 region has the DNA TGCGCCAGCAGCAAGGACAGGAGGAGAGAAAAACTGTTTTTT. This codes for CASSKDRRREKLFF.

The rearrangement links TRBV7-2 to TRBJ1-4; D gene ambiguous. The CDR3 totals 14 residues. CDR1 is SGHTA and CDR2 is FQGNSA in the germline V gene. Between the trimmed V and J ends, which lost 1 base and 4 bases, there was a span of 7 bases. The CDR3 sequence: CASSLGVVNEKLFF. The CDR3 DNA reads as TGTGCCAGCAGCTTAGGGGTCGTTAATGAAAAACTGTTTTTT.

With respect to this clonotype: Germline and junction disagree at one end, which may indicate a read error. The rearrangement links TRBV7-9 to TRBJ2-5, with 9 nucleotides matching TRBD1. Germline V CDR1 and CDR2: SEHNR, FQNEAQ (reference sequence). CDR3 length: 17 amino acids. CDR3 bases: TGTGCCAGCAGCTCTTCCGGGACAGGGACTCAAGTAGAGGCCCAGTACTTC. Protein: CASSSSGTGTQVEAQYF.

This clonotype was recorded once. The V and J genes are TRBV7-8 and TRBJ1-5; D is unresolved. V lost 9 bases and J lost 5, with 5 bases in between. The germline gives CDR1 SGHVS, CDR2 FQNEAQ. CDR3 size: 10 residues. Here the CDR3 DNA reads TGTGCCAGGACCGATCAGCCCCAGCATTTT. Encoded protein: CARTDQPQHF.

This sequence joins TRBV7-4 and TRBJ1-5; 7 bases map to TRBD1. This CDR3 comprises 15 residues. The junction had 13 bases not matched to a gene; V was cut back by 10 bases and J by 4 bases. From germline, CDR1 is SGHVT and CDR2 SQSDAQ. CDR3 in amino acids: CAIRLTGDLNQPQHF. The CDR3 bases are TGTGCCATCAGACTAACAGGGGACCTAAATCAGCCCCAGCATTTT.